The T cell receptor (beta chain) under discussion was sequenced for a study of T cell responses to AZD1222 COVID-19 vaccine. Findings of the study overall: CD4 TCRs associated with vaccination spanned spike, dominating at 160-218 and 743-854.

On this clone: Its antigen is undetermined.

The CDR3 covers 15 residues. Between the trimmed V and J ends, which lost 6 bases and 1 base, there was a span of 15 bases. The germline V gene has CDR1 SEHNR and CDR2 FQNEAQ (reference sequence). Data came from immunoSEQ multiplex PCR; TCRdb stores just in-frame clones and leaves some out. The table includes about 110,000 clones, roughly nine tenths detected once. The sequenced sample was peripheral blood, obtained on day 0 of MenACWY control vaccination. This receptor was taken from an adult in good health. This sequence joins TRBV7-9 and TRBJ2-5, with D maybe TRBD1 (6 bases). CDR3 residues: CASSYQGHPQETQYF. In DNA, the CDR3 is TGTGCCAGCAGTTATCAGGGACACCCCCAAGAGACCCAGTACTTC.